The 26 T cell receptor beta chains below were found in one sample sequenced in a study of T cell clonality in common variable immunodeficiency. Measured with immunoSEQ multiplex PCR; TCRdb has only the in-frame clones, and not every one. The record shows tens of thousands of clones for this sample, with no singletons present. Sequenced input: peripheral blood mononuclear cells. The receptors here all came from a person between 18 and 69 years old in good health.

This clone showed up many times. The read comes to an end 3 residues before the CDR3 does, leaving the germline J gene to fill in the end. The V gene is TRBV5-1, the J gene TRBJ1-2; no definite D call. Germline values: CDR1 SGHRS, CDR2 YFSETQ. The V gene lost 5 bases and the J gene lost 5 bases, with 4 bases spanning the gap. This CDR3 comprises 10 residues. CDR3 DNA, as far as it was read: TGCGCCAGCAGTACATATGGC. As protein: CASSTYG. The whole CDR3 reads CASSTYGYTF.

This clone has a count of ten or more. The CDR3 goes on 3 residues after the read ends, and that part is filled in from the germline J gene. The chain couples TRBV5-6 to TRBJ1-2; 9 bases are shared with TRBD1. CDR1 is SGHDT, CDR2 YYEEEE, per germline. CDR3 size: 15 residues. J was trimmed by 4 bases and V by 2 bases; bases with no gene match: 6. Incomplete CDR3 DNA: TGTGCCAGCAGCTTTCAGGACAGGGGTTTCTATGGC. Translation: CASSFQDRGFYG. Given in full, the CDR3 is CASSFQDRGFYGYTF.

This clone showed up many times. From the germline J gene comes the end of the CDR3, since the read stops 3 residues before it. The chain couples TRBV18 to TRBJ1-1; 7 positions match TRBD1. This CDR3 comprises 14 residues. The V gene end was trimmed by 3 bases and the J gene end by 4 bases; junction bases not matched to a gene: 5. Germline CDR1 KGHSH, CDR2 LQKENI. CDR3 DNA, as far as it was read: TGTGCCAGCTCACCGGTACAGGGGACCACTGAA. It specifies CASSPVQGTTE. In full, the CDR3 reads CASSPVQGTTEAFF.

In this sample, this clone turned up many times. With the read ending 3 residues before the CDR3 end, the germline J gene is used to fill in that end. This chain joins TRBV6-2 or TRBV6-3 and TRBJ2-7, with D possibly matching TRBD1 (5 bases). Germline loops: CDR1 MNHEY, CDR2 SVGEGT. This CDR3 is 14 amino acids long. Deletions cut 6 bases from V and 0 bases from J, with 12 bases between. The CDR3 spells CASSQGYSSYEQYF. The part of the CDR3 DNA that was read is TGTGCCAGCAGCCAGGGTTACAGCTCCTACGAG.

In its sample, this clone was seen many times. The read ends 3 residues early relative to the CDR3; the germline J gene fills the gap. V is TRBV20-1 and J is TRBJ1-2, with TRBD1 identical over 9 bases. Per germline, CDR1 DFQATT and CDR2 SNEGSKA (reference sequence). The CDR3 has 14 residues. The CDR3 DNA, read in part, is TGCAGTGCTACCCTAGAACACAGGGGGCGAGGC. This encodes CSATLEHRGRG. The whole CDR3 protein reads CSATLEHRGRGYTF.

Of note for this clone: The CDR3 end lies 3 residues beyond the end of the read and is filled in from the germline J gene. J is TRBJ2-2 and V is TRBV11-2; TRBD1 is a possible D gene (6 bases). Germline V gene data show CDR1 as SGHAT and CDR2 as FQNNGV. Trimming shortened V by 5 bases and J by 7 bases, and 11 bases separated the two germline ends. The CDR3 covers 13 residues. The CDR3 bases that were read are TGTGCCAGCAGCACGACAGGTATCGGGGAG. Its protein is CASSTTGIGE. The CDR3 reads in full as CASSTTGIGELFF.

This clone appeared a few times. The read terminates 3 residues ahead of where the CDR3 ends, so the germline J gene completes it. The chain joins TRBV7-8 to TRBJ1-5, with TRBD1 matching 7 bases. V lost 5 bases to trimming and J lost 7 bases; unmatched junction nucleotides: 11. CDR1 and CDR2 (germline): SGHVS, FQNEAQ. The CDR3 extends over 15 amino acids. Incomplete CDR3 DNA: TGTGCCAGCAGCCCACGTAGAGGGGGCTGGCAGCCC. Encoded protein: CASSPRRGGWQP. Given in full, the CDR3 is CASSPRRGGWQPQHF.

This clone was recorded at least ten times. The read ends 3 residues shy of where the CDR3 ends; the end is completed using the germline J gene. The chain joins TRBV20-1 to TRBJ1-1, with D tentatively TRBD1 (6 bases). Germline CDR1 and CDR2: DFQATT and SNEGSKA (reference sequence). This CDR3 is 11 amino acids long. CDR3 residues: CGQDRAKKAFF. The covered CDR3 bases are TGCGGTCAGGACAGAGCGAAAAAA.

This clone was counted ten times or more. The read ends 3 residues before the CDR3 terminus; that terminus is restored from the germline J gene. The V gene is TRBV6-4, the J gene TRBJ2-1; tentative D call: TRBD1 (7 bases). Germline assignment: CDR1 MRHNA and CDR2 SNTAGT. The CDR3 extends over 14 amino acids. The V end lost 6 bases, the J end lost 6 bases, and 15 bases lay between the germline ends. The sequenced part of the CDR3 DNA is TGTGCCAGCAGCCGCGGGACAGAGGGCAATGAG. Residues: CASSRGTEGNE. The whole CDR3 sequence reads CASSRGTEGNEQFF.

The table lists this clone with many counts. Read sequence stops 3 residues before the CDR3 end, and the germline J gene provides the missing end. This sequence joins TRBV7-9 and TRBJ2-3, with unresolved D. The CDR3 is 11 amino acids. The V gene lost 7 bases and the J gene lost 8 bases, with 10 bases spanning the gap. The germline V gene has CDR1 SEHNR and CDR2 FQNEAQ (reference sequence). The CDR3 bases that were read are TGTGCCAGCACCAAGACGGGTACG. The encoded protein is CASTKTGT. The whole CDR3 is CASTKTGTQYF.

In its sample, this clone was seen many times. The read terminates 3 residues before the CDR3 end, so the remaining end is supplied by the germline J gene. The chain recombines TRBV20-1 with TRBJ1-6; D is perhaps TRBD1 (6 bases). V gave up 3 bases and J gave up 0 bases, with 15 bases separating them. The germline gives CDR1 DFQATT, CDR2 SNEGSKA (reference sequence). The CDR3 is 17 residues long. The CDR3 is CSASVQGRSSYNSPLHF. The CDR3 DNA, read in part, is TGCAGTGCTAGCGTCCAGGGGCGCAGCTCCTATAATTCACCC.

Ten or more counts support this clone. The read terminates 3 residues ahead of where the CDR3 ends, so the germline J gene completes it. The chain couples TRBV29-1 to TRBJ1-2, with 7 bases that match TRBD1. The CDR3 sequence is 14 residues long. Germline assignment: CDR1 SQVTM and CDR2 ANQGSEA. V dropped 2 bases and J dropped 5; count of bases not matched to a gene: 8. The CDR3 protein is CSVENRDSRYGYTF. The CDR3 bases that were read are TGCAGCGTTGAAAACCGGGACAGCCGATATGGC.

In the case of this clone: With the read ending 3 residues before the CDR3 end, the germline J gene is used to fill in that end. The chain employs TRBV19 and TRBJ2-2, with TRBD1 matching over 7 bases. This CDR3 is built from 13 residues. J was trimmed by 8 bases and V by 6 bases; bases with no gene match: 6. The V gene's germline CDR1 is LNHDA and CDR2 SQIVND (reference sequence). The CDR3 is CASRLGQAGELFF. CDR3 DNA (partial): TGTGCCAGTAGACTAGGACAGGCTGGGGAG.

This clone occurred a few times. From the germline J gene comes the end of the CDR3, since the read stops 3 residues before it. The V gene is TRBV19, the J gene TRBJ1-6; 10 positions agree with TRBD1. CDR1 is LNHDA and CDR2 is SQIVND in the germline V gene (reference sequence). This CDR3 region has 14 residues. After removal of 7 bases from V and 6 bases from J, the junction contained 3 bases not matched to a gene. Incomplete CDR3 DNA: TGTGCCAGTACCCGGGACAGGGGTAATTCACCC. Protein sequence: CASTRDRGNSP. The whole CDR3 is CASTRDRGNSPLHF.

This clone was picked up many times. Read sequence stops 3 residues before the CDR3 end, and the germline J gene provides the missing end. The V and J genes are TRBV6-2 or TRBV6-3 and TRBJ2-7; D unresolved. The V end was cut by 5 bases, the J end by 3 bases, with 14 bases between. The CDR3 spans 14 residues. The germline V gene encodes CDR1 MNHEY and CDR2 SVGEGT. The part of the CDR3 DNA that was read is TGTGCCAGCAGTCGCACGGCGGATTACTACGAG. Its protein product is CASSRTADYYE. The whole CDR3 sequence reads CASSRTADYYEQYF.

This clone showed up many times. The read ends 3 residues before the CDR3 terminus; that terminus is restored from the germline J gene. The chain couples TRBV4-2 to TRBJ2-3; 10 bases map to TRBD2. The CDR3 spans 18 residues. V lost 3 bases and J lost 3; bases outside the gene matches: 12. Germline CDR1 is LGHNA and CDR2 is YNFKEQ. CDR3 DNA, as far as it was read: TGTGCCAGCAGCCAGGGAAGTCGGCTAGCGGGGGATACAGATACG. Translated, it gives CASSQGSRLAGDTDT. The CDR3 reads in full as CASSQGSRLAGDTDTQYF.

Ten or more counts support this clone. The read is 3 residues too short to cover the CDR3 end, so that end is filled in from the germline J gene. The chain is built from TRBV9 and TRBJ2-2, with 9 bases that match TRBD2. CDR1 is SGDLS, CDR2 YYNGEE, per germline. This CDR3 has 15 amino acids. Trimming removed 7 bases from V and 4 bases from J; junction bases left unmatched: 8. The DNA read from the CDR3 is TGTGCCAGCGGACCGGGACTAGCAAGCACCGGGGAG. Translated, it gives CASGPGLASTGE. The full CDR3 protein reads CASGPGLASTGELFF. The variable domain in full, completed from reference TRBV9 and TRBJ2-2, reads DSGVTQTPKHLITATGQRVTLRCSPRSGDLSVYWYQQSLDQGLQFLIQYYNGEERAKGNILERFSAQQFPDLHSELNLSSLELGDSALYFCASGPGLASTGELFFGEGSRLTVL.

Only a few counts were recorded for this clone. The read finishes 3 residues shy of the CDR3 end, and the germline J gene is used to complete it. V and J are TRBV5-1 and TRBJ2-1, with TRBD1 matching 7 bases. J lost 7 bases, V lost 1 base, and 5 bases had no gene match. CDR1 is SGHRS, CDR2 YFSETQ, per germline. The CDR3 extends over 14 amino acids. CDR3 in amino acids: CASSLRQGGNEQFF. The sequenced CDR3 bases are TGCGCCAGCAGCTTGAGACAGGGTGGGAATGAG.

This clone was seen many times. The read falls 3 residues short of the CDR3 end, and the missing part is taken from the germline J gene. This rearrangement joins TRBV6-2 or TRBV6-3 to TRBJ2-7; 7 bases are a match to TRBD2. The junction had 2 bases not matched to a gene; V was cut back by 4 bases and J by 2 bases. CDR3 length: 13 amino acids. Germline lookup yields CDR1 MNHEY and CDR2 SVGEGT. The CDR3 is CASSWGGTYEQYF. CDR3 DNA, as far as it was read: TGTGCCAGCAGTTGGGGGGGGACCTACGAG.

This clone was seen repeatedly, ten times or more. The read falls 3 residues short of the CDR3 end, and the missing part is taken from the germline J gene. The chain recombines TRBV5-1 with TRBJ1-2; the match to TRBD1 covers 7 bases. CDR3 length: 16 amino acids. The trim removed 3 bases at V and 1 base at J, leaving 9 bases unmatched. Looked up from germline, CDR1 is SGHRS and CDR2 is YFSETQ. CDR3 region: CASSSLTGESNYGYTF. The CDR3 DNA, read in part, is TGCGCCAGCAGCTCCCTAACAGGGGAGAGTAACTATGGC.

This clone was observed at least ten times. The read falls 3 residues short of the CDR3 end, and the missing part is taken from the germline J gene. V is TRBV19 and J is TRBJ2-5, with D uncertain. Germline loops: CDR1 LNHDA, CDR2 SQIVND (reference sequence). CDR3 size: 14 residues. V lost 5 bases and J 5 bases, leaving 15 bases between the germline ends. CDR3 DNA, as far as it was read: TGTGCCAGTAGTTCCGCTAGGATGTTGGAGACC. Protein sequence: CASSSARMLET. The full-length CDR3 reads as CASSSARMLETQYF.

This clone occurred many times. The observed sequence ends 3 residues before the CDR3 terminus, with the missing tail filled in from the germline J gene. The genes are TRBV20-1 and TRBJ2-2; 8 bases map to TRBD2. The CDR3 consists of 19 residues. The V gene's germline CDR1 is DFQATT and CDR2 SNEGSKA (reference sequence). J was trimmed by 6 bases and V by 1 base; bases with no gene match: 19. CDR3 amino acids: CSARAPLRWRGAGAGELFF. The covered CDR3 bases are TGCAGTGCTAGAGCCCCACTGAGGTGGCGGGGGGCCGGGGCCGGGGAG.

Many counts were recorded for this clone. The read finishes 3 residues shy of the CDR3 end, and the germline J gene is used to complete it. V and J are TRBV4-1 and TRBJ1-2, with 7 bases that match TRBD1. This CDR3 is 15 amino acids long. Germline CDR1 and CDR2: MGHRA and YSYEKL. With V trimmed by 4 bases and J by 0 bases, 5 bases remained unmatched. The CDR3 DNA, read in part, is TGCGCCAGCAGCCCTAGGGACAGTACTAACTATGGC. Translating it yields CASSPRDSTNYG. The entire CDR3 protein reads CASSPRDSTNYGYTF.

This clone has a count of ten or more. The DNA ends 3 residues before the CDR3 does, and the rest of the CDR3 is filled in from the germline J gene. The chain couples TRBV18 to TRBJ2-5; D is uncertain. Germline V gene data show CDR1 as KGHSH and CDR2 as LQKENI. V was clipped by 3 bases and J by 5 bases, with 10 bases between them. The CDR3 is 13 amino acids. CDR3 sequence reads: CASSPTVPETQYF. CDR3 DNA (partial): TGTGCCAGCTCACCTACGGTTCCTGAGACC.

This clone has ten or more counts. The read ends 3 residues before the CDR3 terminus; that terminus is restored from the germline J gene. The chain links TRBV20-1 to TRBJ1-6, with 7 positions matching TRBD1. Germline lookup yields CDR1 DFQATT and CDR2 SNEGSKA (reference sequence). The CDR3 is made up of 17 amino acids. V trimming: 0 bases; J trimming: 5 bases; junction bases outside the gene matches: 10. CDR3 DNA, as far as it was read: TGCAGTGCTAGAGAAACCTATAGGACAGGAGATAATTCACCC. This encodes CSARETYRTGDNSP. The CDR3 in full is CSARETYRTGDNSPLHF.

This clone was seen many times. The CDR3 is cut off 3 residues early in the read; its end comes from the germline J gene. This rearrangement joins TRBV20-1 to TRBJ2-4; 7 bases agree with TRBD2. V lost 5 bases, J lost 7 bases, and 14 bases stayed unmatched. The CDR3 has 15 amino acids. Germline lookup yields CDR1 DFQATT and CDR2 SNEGSKA (reference sequence). The part of the CDR3 DNA that was read is TGCAGTGCTGGTTGGGGAGCGGGGAATGGGAACATT. Its protein is CSAGWGAGNGNI. In full, the CDR3 is CSAGWGAGNGNIQYF.